This TCR beta chain is from a study of CD8 T cells in Susac syndrome. Germline V CDR1 and CDR2: LNHNV, YYDKDF (reference sequence). The CDR3 has 13 residues. V lost 0 bases, J lost 6 bases, and 7 bases lay in between. TCR beta sequencing was performed on blood CD8+ and CD4+ T cells. Each multiple sclerosis control was a treatment-naive patient with relapsing-remitting disease that was either stable or active. TEMRA cells were FACS-enriched and CD8+ and CD4+ T cells negatively isolated. RNA in amounts of about 0.5 to 1 ug was reverse transcribed with random hexamers. The amplification used immunoSEQ multiplex PCR on TCR beta CDR3; it spanned 54 Vbeta and 13 Jbeta. One entry per CDR3 protein, called by TCRdb with MiXCR from the immunoSEQ multiplex PCR reads. The sample records around 230,000 distinct CDR3 sequences, 95% being singletons.

Sequencing used CD4+ T cells from PBMCs. The sequence was obtained from a human donor with multiple sclerosis. The V and J genes are TRBV15 and TRBJ2-3; no clear D. CDR3 residues: CATSRDPPDTQYF. The CDR3 bases are TGTGCCACCAGCAGAGATCCACCGGATACGCAGTATTTT.